This T cell receptor beta chain is drawn from a study of shared clonotypes between healthy human individuals. Sorted-subset replicate PCR reactions were performed with approximately 190 ng DNA, corresponding to roughly 27,000 T cell genomes. TCRdb's table, derived via immunoSEQ multiplex PCR, lists solely in-frame clones and lacks some. The table lists some 2.4 million clones, approximately 93% of them singletons. Of note for this clone: Other DNA sequences in this sample translate to the same CDR3.

CDR3 length: 13 amino acids. CDR1 is KGHSH, CDR2 LQKENI, per germline. V was shortened by 1 base and J by 6 bases, with 6 bases between the two germline ends. This receptor was taken from a man between 18 and 29 years old in good health. Some clones in this sample may be carry-over from other donors' samples. The sequenced sample consisted of naive CD4+ T cells from PBMCs. Subset described: CD45RA+ positively selected. This rearrangement joins TRBV18 to TRBJ2-2; D remains unclear. The CDR3 DNA follows: TGTGCCAGCTCACCACTTTGGTCCGGGGAGCTGTTTTTT. It encodes CASSPLWSGELFF.